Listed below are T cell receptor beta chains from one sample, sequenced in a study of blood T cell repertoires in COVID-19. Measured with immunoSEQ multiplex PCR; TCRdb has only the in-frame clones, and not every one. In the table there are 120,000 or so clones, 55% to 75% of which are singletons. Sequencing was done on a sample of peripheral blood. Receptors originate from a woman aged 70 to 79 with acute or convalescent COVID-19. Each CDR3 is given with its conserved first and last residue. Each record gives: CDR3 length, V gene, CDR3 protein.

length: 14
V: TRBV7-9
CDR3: CASSLGHLGDTQYF

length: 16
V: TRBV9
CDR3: CASSAPLAGGGDTQYF

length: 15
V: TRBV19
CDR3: CASSIPSGSRNEQFF

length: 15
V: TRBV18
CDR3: CASSPDSSSGNTIYF

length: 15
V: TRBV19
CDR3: CASTYSHYSNQPQHF

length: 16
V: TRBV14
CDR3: CASSQRTGSLKNIQYF

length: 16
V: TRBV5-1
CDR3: CASRNRPGQYTDTQYF

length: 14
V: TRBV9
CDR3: CASSVEAAAGELFF

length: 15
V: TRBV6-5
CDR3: CASFRGSSYNSPLHF

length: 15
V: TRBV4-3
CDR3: CASSQDWGGHQPQHF

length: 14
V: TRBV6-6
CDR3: CASSSGGEWETQYF

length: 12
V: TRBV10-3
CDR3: CAISPDSYGYTF

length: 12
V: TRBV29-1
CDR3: CSVNDGSTEAFF

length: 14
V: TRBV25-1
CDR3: CASSLATTNEKLFF

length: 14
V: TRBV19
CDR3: CASSAGGRRAEAFF

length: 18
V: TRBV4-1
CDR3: CASSQDFSGSHFYNEQFF